The rows below give T cell receptor beta chains drawn from one sample of a study of T cells in Graves' hyperthyroidism and ophthalmopathy. One entry per CDR3 protein results from TCRdb running MiXCR on the multiplex PCR reads. The table includes 500,000 to 600,000 distinct CDR3 sequences, approximately 48% detected once. Sequences were obtained from peripheral blood or thyroid tissue (not recorded which). Receptor source: an adult woman with Graves' disease, either hyperthyroidism or ophthalmopathy (not recorded which). CDR3s include the opening cysteine and the closing phenylalanine or tryptophan. D genes are given only for firm matches. Clone size is stated in some rows and not others, as once, few, many or a class when expanded.

D,V,size,J,DNA,CDR3
-,TRBV7-9,-,TRBJ2-2,TGTGCCAGCAGAGTCATCGGGGAGCTGTTTTTT,CASRVIGELFF
-,TRBV6-1,-,TRBJ1-2,TGTGCCAGCAGTGATTTCTCTGGAAACACCTTC,CASSDFSGNTF
-,TRBV4-1,many,TRBJ1-1,TGCGCCAGCAGCCTCAAAGGACTCAATGCAAACACTGAAGCTTTCTTT,CASSLKGLNANTEAFF
-,TRBV20-1,-,TRBJ1-4,TGCAGTGCTTATACCCGGGAAAAACTGTTTTTT,CSAYTREKLFF
TRBD2,TRBV5-1,once,TRBJ2-5,TGCGCCAGCAGCTCCGGACGTTTAGCGGGAACAGAGACCCAGTACTTC,CASSSGRLAGTETQYF
-,TRBV5-1,many,TRBJ1-1,TGCGCCAGCAGCTTCCCAGATACGGGCACTGAAGCTTTCTTT,CASSFPDTGTEAFF
TRBD1,TRBV2,-,TRBJ2-7,TGTGCCAGCAGAACTGGGACAGCTTCCTACGAGCAGTACTTC,CASRTGTASYEQYF
-,TRBV2,-,TRBJ2-6,TGTGCCAGCAGTGAAGCTCCCCTGGAGGAGGGAACATCTGGGGCCAACGTCCTGACTTTC,CASSEAPLEEGTSGANVLTF
TRBD2,TRBV7-9,-,TRBJ2-7,TGTGCCAGCAGCCCCTCGGGACTAGCGGGGACTTACGAGCAGTACTTC,CASSPSGLAGTYEQYF
-,TRBV29-1,-,TRBJ2-7,TGTGCCAGCAGCCAAGCGGTCCCCTACGAGCAGTACTTC,CASSQAVPYEQYF
-,TRBV20-1,-,TRBJ1-5,TGCAGTGCTAGACCCTGGACAGCCGAGTTTGGCCAGCCCCAGCATTTT,CSARPWTAEFGQPQHF
-,TRBV28,-,TRBJ1-6,TGTGCCAGTAGTGGGGCCTCACCCCTCCACTTT,CASSGASPLHF
-,TRBV19,-,TRBJ2-7,TGTGCCAGTAGCGCCGGGGGGACACAATACGAGCAGTACTTC,CASSAGGTQYEQYF
-,TRBV9,many,TRBJ1-2,TGTGCCAGCAGCGCCTACGGAGCCGGGACGTCTCTTAATGGCTACACCTTC,CASSAYGAGTSLNGYTF
-,TRBV7-2,-,TRBJ1-5,TGTGCCAGCAGCTCCCCCGGGAGCAATCAGCCCCAGCATTTT,CASSSPGSNQPQHF
-,TRBV4-1,-,TRBJ2-3,TGCGCCAGCAGCCAAGCACGAGGTTGGAGCACAGATACGCAGTATTTT,CASSQARGWSTDTQYF
-,TRBV10-2,-,TRBJ1-2,TGCGCCAGCAGTGACAGCCTAACTAACTATGGCTACACCTTC,CASSDSLTNYGYTF
-,TRBV7-2,-,TRBJ2-5,TGTGCCAGCAGCGTAGCGCGGACTAACCAAGAGACCCAGTACTTC,CASSVARTNQETQYF
TRBD2,TRBV20-1,-,TRBJ2-7,TGCAGTGCTAGTCGACTAGCGGGAGAAACCCCTTCCTACGAGCAGTACTTC,CSASRLAGETPSYEQYF
-,TRBV19,once,TRBJ2-5,TGTGCCAGCTCGTCACGAGGTTATCAAGAGACCCAGTACTTC,CASSSRGYQETQYF
TRBD1,TRBV29-1,-,TRBJ2-2,TGCAGCGTCGAGCACAGGGGGCGTCACACCGGGGAGCCGTTTTTT,CSVEHRGRHTGEPFF
-,TRBV19,-,TRBJ1-2,TGTGCCAGTAGTAAGATCCCGGACTATGGCTACACCTTC,CASSKIPDYGYTF
-,TRBV7-2,-,TRBJ1-2,TGTGCCAGCAGCTTAGAAGCCGGGGGCTACACCTTC,CASSLEAGGYTF
-,TRBV19,many,TRBJ2-6,TGTGCCAGTAGTATAGAAGCCGGCACCACTGGGGCCAACGTCCTGACTTTC,CASSIEAGTTGANVLTF
-,TRBV20-1,-,TRBJ2-7,TGCAGTGCTGGGGGCGGCGGGAGTATCTCCTACGAGCAGTACTTC,CSAGGGGSISYEQYF
-,TRBV25-1,few,TRBJ1-5,TGTGCCAGCAGTGACTGGGTCGGACAGCCCCAGCATTTT,CASSDWVGQPQHF
-,TRBV19,-,TRBJ1-6,TGTGCCACGCGACAGAGCTCCTATAATTCACCCCTCCACTTT,CATRQSSYNSPLHF
-,TRBV2,once,TRBJ2-2,TGTGCCAGCAGTGAACGGGGGTCCGGGGAGCTGTTTTTT,CASSERGSGELFF
-,TRBV15,-,TRBJ1-5,TGTGCCACCAGCAGAGATAAGGGGTCTATCAATCAGCCCCAGCATTTT,CATSRDKGSINQPQHF
TRBD1,TRBV2,few,TRBJ1-5,TGTGCCAGCAGTGATAGGACAGGGGGCACTCAGCCCCAGCATTTT,CASSDRTGGTQPQHF
TRBD1,TRBV29-1,once,TRBJ2-1,TGCAGCGCTAAACAGGGGCCTCTGCGCAATGAGCAGTTCTTC,CSAKQGPLRNEQFF
-,TRBV6-5,-,TRBJ1-5,TGTGCCAGCAGTTACGGGGAGGGAGGTCAGCCCCAGCATTTT,CASSYGEGGQPQHF
-,TRBV7-2,-,TRBJ2-5,TGTGCCAGCAGTTCGGGGGGCGAGGCCCAGTACTTC,CASSSGGEAQYF
-,TRBV29-1,-,TRBJ1-6,TGCAGCTTTGGCCGGGAAATCAATTCACCCCTCCACTTT,CSFGREINSPLHF
-,TRBV10-2,-,TRBJ1-1,TGTGCCACCACTTCGGCCTGGGGCACTGAAGCTTTCTTT,CATTSAWGTEAFF
TRBD2,TRBV20-1,once,TRBJ2-7,TGCAGTGCTAGAGGGGCTAGCGGAGATTACTCCTACGAGCAGTACTTC,CSARGASGDYSYEQYF
-,TRBV7-2,many,TRBJ1-6,TGTGCCAGCAGCTTATCGGCGGAACACAGCTCCTATAATTCACCCCTCCACTTT,CASSLSAEHSSYNSPLHF
TRBD1,TRBV15,few,TRBJ1-2,TGTGCCACCAGCAGAGGGACAGGGTTTCATGGCTACACCTTC,CATSRGTGFHGYTF
TRBD2,TRBV7-9,-,TRBJ2-7,TGTGCCAGCAGCTTGAGGGGACTAGCGGAGACCTACGAGCAGTACTTC,CASSLRGLAETYEQYF
-,TRBV7-9,few,TRBJ2-7,TGTGCCAGCAGGTCCTACAGGGTCCGCGAGCAGTACTTC,CASRSYRVREQYF
-,TRBV11-2,-,TRBJ2-7,TGTGCCAGCAGCTTAGATCTTGGCCAGGGCTACGAGCAGTACTTC,CASSLDLGQGYEQYF
TRBD1,TRBV10-3,few,TRBJ2-7,TGTGCCATCAGGGTACAGGGGTACGAGCAGTACTTC,CAIRVQGYEQYF
-,TRBV19,few,TRBJ2-2,TGTGCCAGTACGGAAGGGGGCGGGAGGCACACCGGGGAGCTGTTTTTT,CASTEGGGRHTGELFF
TRBD1,TRBV20-1,many,TRBJ1-1,TGCAGTGGGTGGGGACAGGGGGGAACTGAAGCTTTCTTT,CSGWGQGGTEAFF
-,TRBV7-2,-,TRBJ1-3,TGTGCCAGCAGCCGCGGGGTCTCTGGAAACACCATATATTTT,CASSRGVSGNTIYF
TRBD1,TRBV28,many,TRBJ1-5,TGTGCCAGCAGACCTACAGGGGCGGATCAGCCCCAGCATTTT,CASRPTGADQPQHF
-,TRBV15,few,TRBJ1-1,TGTGCCACCAGCAGAGTTGCCTCTGAAGCTTTCTTT,CATSRVASEAFF
-,TRBV19,-,TRBJ1-4,TGTGCCAGTAGTATAGATACAGTGGGCACGAATGAAAAACTGTTTTTT,CASSIDTVGTNEKLFF
TRBD1,TRBV7-2,many,TRBJ1-1,TGTGCCAGCAGCTTCCCGGGACAGGGACGGTCAGCTTTCTTT,CASSFPGQGRSAFF
-,TRBV7-2,-,TRBJ1-5,TGTGCCAGCAGTGCTAGAGATGCCAGGAATAGCAATCAGCCCCAGCATTTT,CASSARDARNSNQPQHF
-,TRBV15,many,TRBJ1-4,TGTGCCACCAGCAGAGGGGATGAAAAACTGTTTTTT,CATSRGDEKLFF
-,TRBV10-3,few,TRBJ2-3,TGTGCCATCAGCAAAACAGAGACTAGCACAGATACGCAGTATTTT,CAISKTETSTDTQYF
-,TRBV20-1,many,TRBJ1-1,TGCAGTGCTAGAGAAGGGGGGTCTGGGAACACTGAAGCTTTCTTT,CSAREGGSGNTEAFF